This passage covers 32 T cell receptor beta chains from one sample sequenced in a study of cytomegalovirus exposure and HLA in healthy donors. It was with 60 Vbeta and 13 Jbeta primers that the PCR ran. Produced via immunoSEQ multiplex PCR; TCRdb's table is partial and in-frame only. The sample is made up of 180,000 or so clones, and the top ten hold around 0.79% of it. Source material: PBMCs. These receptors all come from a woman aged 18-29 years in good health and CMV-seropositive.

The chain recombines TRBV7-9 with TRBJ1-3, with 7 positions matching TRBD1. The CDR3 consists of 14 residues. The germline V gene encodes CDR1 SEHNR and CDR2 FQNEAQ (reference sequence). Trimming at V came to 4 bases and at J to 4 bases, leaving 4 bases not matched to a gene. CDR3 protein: CASSSQDRGNTIYF. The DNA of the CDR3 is TGTGCCAGCAGCTCCCAGGACAGGGGAAACACCATATATTTT.

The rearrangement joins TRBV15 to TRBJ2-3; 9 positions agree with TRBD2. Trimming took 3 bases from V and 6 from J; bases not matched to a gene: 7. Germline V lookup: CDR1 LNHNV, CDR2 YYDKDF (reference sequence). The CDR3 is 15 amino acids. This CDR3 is CATSRDSGGGDTQYF. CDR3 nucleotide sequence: TGTGCCACCAGCAGGGATAGCGGGGGCGGGGATACGCAGTATTTT.

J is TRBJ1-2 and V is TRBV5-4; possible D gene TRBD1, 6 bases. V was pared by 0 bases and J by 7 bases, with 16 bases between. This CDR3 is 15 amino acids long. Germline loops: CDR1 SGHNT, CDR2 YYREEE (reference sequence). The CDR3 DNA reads TGTGCCAGCAGCTTGGGCGGGGGGCGCGAGTTTGGCTACACCTTC. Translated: CASSLGGGREFGYTF.

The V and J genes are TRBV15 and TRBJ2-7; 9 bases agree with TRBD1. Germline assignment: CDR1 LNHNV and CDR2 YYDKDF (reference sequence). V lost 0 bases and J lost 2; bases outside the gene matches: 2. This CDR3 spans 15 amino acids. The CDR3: CATSRDRDRAYEQYF. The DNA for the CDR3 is TGTGCCACCAGCAGAGATCGGGACAGGGCCTACGAGCAGTACTTC.

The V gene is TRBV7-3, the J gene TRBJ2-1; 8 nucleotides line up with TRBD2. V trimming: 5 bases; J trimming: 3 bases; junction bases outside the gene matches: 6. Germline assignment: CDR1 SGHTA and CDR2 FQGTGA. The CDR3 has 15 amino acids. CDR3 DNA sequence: TGTGCCAGCAGCCGTACGGGGGGGCGCTACAATGAGCAGTTCTTC. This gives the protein CASSRTGGRYNEQFF.

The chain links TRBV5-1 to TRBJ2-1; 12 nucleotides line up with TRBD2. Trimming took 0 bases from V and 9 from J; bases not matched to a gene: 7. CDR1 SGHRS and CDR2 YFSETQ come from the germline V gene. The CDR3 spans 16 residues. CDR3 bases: TGCGCCAGCAGCTTGGCCCCTAGCGGGAGGGCTCCTGAGCAGTTCTTC. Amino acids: CASSLAPSGRAPEQFF.

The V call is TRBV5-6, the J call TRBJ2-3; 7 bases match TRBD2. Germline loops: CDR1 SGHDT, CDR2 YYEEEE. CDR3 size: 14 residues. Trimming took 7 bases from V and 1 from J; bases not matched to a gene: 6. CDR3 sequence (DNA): TGTGCCAGCCGATTTCGGGGGGGCACAGATACGCAGTATTTT. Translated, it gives CASRFRGGTDTQYF. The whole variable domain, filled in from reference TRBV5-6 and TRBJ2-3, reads DAGVTQSPTHLIKTRGQQVTLRCSPKSGHDTVSWYQQALGQGPQFIFQYYEEEERQRGNFPDRFSGHQFPNYSSELNVNALLLGDSALYLCASRFRGGTDTQYFGPGTRLTVL.

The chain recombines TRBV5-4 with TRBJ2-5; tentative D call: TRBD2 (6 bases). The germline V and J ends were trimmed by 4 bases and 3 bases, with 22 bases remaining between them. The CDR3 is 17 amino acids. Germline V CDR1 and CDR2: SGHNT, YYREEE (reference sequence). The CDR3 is CASSLTTLPGEKETQYF. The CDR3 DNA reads TGTGCCAGCAGCCTTACTACGCTGCCGGGGGAAAAAGAGACCCAGTACTTC.

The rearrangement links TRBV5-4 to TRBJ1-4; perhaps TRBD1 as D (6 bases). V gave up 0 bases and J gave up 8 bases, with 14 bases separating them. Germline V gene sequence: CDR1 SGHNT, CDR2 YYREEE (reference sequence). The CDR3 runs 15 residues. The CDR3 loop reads CASSLVGGAEEKLFF. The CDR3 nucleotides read TGTGCCAGCAGCTTGGTGGGGGGGGCCGAGGAAAAACTGTTTTTT.

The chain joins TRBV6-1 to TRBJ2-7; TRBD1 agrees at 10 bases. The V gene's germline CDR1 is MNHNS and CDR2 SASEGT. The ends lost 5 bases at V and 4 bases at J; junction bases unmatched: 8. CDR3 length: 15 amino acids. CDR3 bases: TGTGCCAGCAGTCAGTGGGGGACAGGGGCATACGAGCAGTACTTC. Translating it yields CASSQWGTGAYEQYF.

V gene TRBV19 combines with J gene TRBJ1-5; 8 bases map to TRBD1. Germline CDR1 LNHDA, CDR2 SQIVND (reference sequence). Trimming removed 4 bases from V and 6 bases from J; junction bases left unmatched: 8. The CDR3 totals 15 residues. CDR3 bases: TGTGCCAGTAGTACCGGACAGGGAGTGAGTCAGCCCCAGCATTTT. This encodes CASSTGQGVSQPQHF.

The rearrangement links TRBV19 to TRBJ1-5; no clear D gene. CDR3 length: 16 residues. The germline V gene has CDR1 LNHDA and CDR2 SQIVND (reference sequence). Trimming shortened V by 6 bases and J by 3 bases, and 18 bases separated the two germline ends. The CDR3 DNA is TGTGCCAGTAGACGGAACACGATGGAGGTCAATCAGCCCCAGCATTTT. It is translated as CASRRNTMEVNQPQHF.

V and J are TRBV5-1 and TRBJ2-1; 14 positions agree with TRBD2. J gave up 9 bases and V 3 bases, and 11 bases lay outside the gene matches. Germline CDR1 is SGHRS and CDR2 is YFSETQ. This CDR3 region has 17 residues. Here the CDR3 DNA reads TGCGCCAGCAGCTCAATTCCGGGACTAGCGGGAGTTAGTGAGCAGTTCTTC. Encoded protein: CASSSIPGLAGVSEQFF.

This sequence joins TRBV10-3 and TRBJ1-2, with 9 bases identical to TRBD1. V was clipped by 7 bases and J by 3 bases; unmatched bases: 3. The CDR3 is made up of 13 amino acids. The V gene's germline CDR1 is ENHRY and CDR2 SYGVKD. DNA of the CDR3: TGTGCCATCAAACAGGGGGCGGACTATGGCTACACCTTC. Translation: CAIKQGADYGYTF.

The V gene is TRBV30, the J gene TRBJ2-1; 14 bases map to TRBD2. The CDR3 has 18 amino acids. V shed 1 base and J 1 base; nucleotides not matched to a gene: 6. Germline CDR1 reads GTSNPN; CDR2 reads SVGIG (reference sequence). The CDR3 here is CAWSGGLAGAASYNEQFF. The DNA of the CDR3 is TGTGCCTGGAGTGGGGGACTAGCGGGAGCGGCATCCTACAATGAGCAGTTCTTC.

The CDR3 here is CASSPQISGGAEQYF. CDR3 in DNA: TGTGCCAGCAGCCCCCAAATTAGTGGGGGCGCCGAGCAGTACTTC. The V and J genes are TRBV16 and TRBJ2-7; TRBD1 might be the D (6 bases). The CDR3 extends over 15 amino acids. Germline loops: CDR1 KGHSY, CDR2 FQNENV. Trimming pared 4 bases from V and 6 bases from J, leaving 19 bases between.

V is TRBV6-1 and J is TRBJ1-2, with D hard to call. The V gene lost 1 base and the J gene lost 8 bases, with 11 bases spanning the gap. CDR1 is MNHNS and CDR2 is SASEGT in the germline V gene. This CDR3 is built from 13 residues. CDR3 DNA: TGTGCCAGCAGTGAAGGAGGGCCGGGAGGCTACACCTTC. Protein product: CASSEGGPGGYTF.

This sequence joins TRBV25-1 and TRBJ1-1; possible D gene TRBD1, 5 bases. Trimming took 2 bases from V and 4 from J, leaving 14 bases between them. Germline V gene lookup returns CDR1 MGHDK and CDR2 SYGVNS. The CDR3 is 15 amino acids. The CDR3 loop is CASSERESRGTEAFF. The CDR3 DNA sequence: TGTGCCAGCAGTGAAAGGGAATCTAGGGGCACTGAAGCTTTCTTT.

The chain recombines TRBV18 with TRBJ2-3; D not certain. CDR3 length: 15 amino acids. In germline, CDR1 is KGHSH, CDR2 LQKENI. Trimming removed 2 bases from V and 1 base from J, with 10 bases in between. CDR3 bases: TGTGCCAGCTCACCAAGAATTCTAGGCACAGATACGCAGTATTTT. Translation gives CASSPRILGTDTQYF.

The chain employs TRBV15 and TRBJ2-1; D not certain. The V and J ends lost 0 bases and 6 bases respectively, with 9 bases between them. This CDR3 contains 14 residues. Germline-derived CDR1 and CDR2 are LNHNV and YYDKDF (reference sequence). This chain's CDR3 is CATSREVSLNEQFF. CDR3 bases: TGTGCCACCAGCAGAGAAGTGAGTCTCAATGAGCAGTTCTTC.

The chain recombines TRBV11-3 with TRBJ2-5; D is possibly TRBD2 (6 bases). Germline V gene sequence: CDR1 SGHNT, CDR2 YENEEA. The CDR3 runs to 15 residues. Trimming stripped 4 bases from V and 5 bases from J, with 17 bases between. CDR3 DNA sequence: TGTGCCAGCAGCTCCCCCCCGGGGGTGGAGGAGACCCAGTACTTC. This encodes CASSSPPGVEETQYF.

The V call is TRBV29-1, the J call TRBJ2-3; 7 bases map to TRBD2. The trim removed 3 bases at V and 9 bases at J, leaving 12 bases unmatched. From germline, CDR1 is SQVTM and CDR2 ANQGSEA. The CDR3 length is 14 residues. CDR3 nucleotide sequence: TGCAGCGTTGAGCTAGCGGTGTCCAGATGGACGCAGTATTTT. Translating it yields CSVELAVSRWTQYF.

The chain's CDR3 is CASSVHLPSSGTGLVQPQHF. CDR3 bases: TGTGCCAGCAGTGTACACCTACCGTCCTCCGGGACAGGGCTGGTTCAGCCCCAGCATTTT. The V and J genes are TRBV2 and TRBJ1-5, with 9 bases that match TRBD1. The germline V gene has CDR1 SNHLY and CDR2 FYNNEI. CDR3 length equals 20 residues. Trimming took 4 bases from V and 6 from J; bases not matched to a gene: 22.

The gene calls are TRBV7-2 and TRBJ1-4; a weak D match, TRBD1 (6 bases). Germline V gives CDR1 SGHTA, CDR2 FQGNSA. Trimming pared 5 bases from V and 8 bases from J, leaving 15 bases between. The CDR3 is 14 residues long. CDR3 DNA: TGTGCCAGCAGCAAACAGGGAAGGGAGGAAAAACTGTTTTTT. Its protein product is CASSKQGREEKLFF.

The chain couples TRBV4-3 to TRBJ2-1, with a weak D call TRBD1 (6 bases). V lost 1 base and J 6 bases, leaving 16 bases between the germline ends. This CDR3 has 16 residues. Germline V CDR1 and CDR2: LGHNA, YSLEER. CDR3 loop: CASSQGTPGHPNEQFF. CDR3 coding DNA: TGCGCCAGCAGCCAAGGGACCCCGGGACATCCCAATGAGCAGTTCTTC.

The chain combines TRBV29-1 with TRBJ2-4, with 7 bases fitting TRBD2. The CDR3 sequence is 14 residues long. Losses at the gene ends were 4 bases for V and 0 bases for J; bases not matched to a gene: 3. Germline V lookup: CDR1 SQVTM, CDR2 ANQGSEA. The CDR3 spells CSVVGGGAKNIQYF. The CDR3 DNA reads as TGCAGCGTTGTTGGCGGGGGAGCCAAAAACATTCAGTACTTC. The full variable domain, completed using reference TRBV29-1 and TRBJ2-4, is SAVISQKPSRDICQRGTSLTIQCQVDSQVTMMFWYRQQPGQSLTLIATANQGSEATYESGFVIDKFPISRPNLTFSTLTVSNMSPEDSSIYLCSVVGGGAKNIQYFGAGTRLSVL.

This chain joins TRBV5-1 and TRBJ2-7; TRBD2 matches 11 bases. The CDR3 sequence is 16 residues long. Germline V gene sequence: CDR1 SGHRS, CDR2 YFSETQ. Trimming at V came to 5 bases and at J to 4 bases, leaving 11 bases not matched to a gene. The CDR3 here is CASRATSGKGLYEQYF. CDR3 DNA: TGCGCCAGCAGAGCGACTAGCGGGAAGGGGCTATACGAGCAGTACTTC.

CDR3 DNA sequence: TGTGCCAGCAGTTACGGCGGGAGCACAGATACGCAGTATTTT. The encoded protein is CASSYGGSTDTQYF. This chain uses TRBV6-6 with TRBJ2-3; TRBD2 is a possible D gene (5 bases). V lost 2 bases, J lost 0 bases, and 6 bases lay in between. There are 14 residues in the CDR3. Looked up from germline, CDR1 is MNHNY and CDR2 is SVGAGI (reference sequence).

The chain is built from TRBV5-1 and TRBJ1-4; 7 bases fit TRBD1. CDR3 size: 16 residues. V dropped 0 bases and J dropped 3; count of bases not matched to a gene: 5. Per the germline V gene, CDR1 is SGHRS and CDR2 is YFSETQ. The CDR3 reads CASSLALTGANEKLFF. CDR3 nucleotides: TGCGCCAGCAGCTTGGCCTTAACAGGGGCTAATGAAAAACTGTTTTTT.

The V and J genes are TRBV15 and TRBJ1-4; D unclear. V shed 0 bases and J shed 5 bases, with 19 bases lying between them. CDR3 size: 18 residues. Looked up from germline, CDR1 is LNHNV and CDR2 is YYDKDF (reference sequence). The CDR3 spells CATSRDLPVGLENEKLFF. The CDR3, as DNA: TGTGCCACCAGCAGAGATCTGCCGGTCGGGTTGGAGAATGAAAAACTGTTTTTT.

The CDR3 loop is CASSGGLLVRITETSEAFF. The CDR3 DNA follows: TGTGCCAGCAGTGGAGGACTCTTGGTACGAATCACTGAAACATCGGAAGCTTTCTTT. The chain combines TRBV6-1 with TRBJ1-1; unclear D gene. V gave up 4 bases and J gave up 8 bases, with 32 bases separating them. Germline V lookup: CDR1 MNHNS, CDR2 SASEGT. The CDR3 runs 19 residues.

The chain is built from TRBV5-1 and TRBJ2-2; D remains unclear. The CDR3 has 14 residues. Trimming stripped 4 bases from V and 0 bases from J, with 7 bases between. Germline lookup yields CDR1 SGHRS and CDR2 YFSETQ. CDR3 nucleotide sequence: TGCGCCAGCAGCGTTTCCACGAACACCGGGGAGCTGTTTTTT. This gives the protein CASSVSTNTGELFF.